This T cell receptor (beta chain) was documented in a study of T cell responses to AZD1222 COVID-19 vaccine. Looked up from germline, CDR1 is MNHEY and CDR2 is SMNVEV (reference sequence). This CDR3 has 12 residues. The V gene lost 5 bases and the J gene lost 4 bases, with 8 bases spanning the gap. Sequencing used immunoSEQ multiplex PCR; TCRdb keeps in-frame clones, though not all of them. The sample includes over 100,000 clones, roughly 88% of them seen just once. The chain has TRBV27 and TRBJ1-2; D is possibly TRBD1 (5 bases). Sequenced material: peripheral blood, taken on day 0 of MenACWY control vaccination. This TCR was recovered from an adult in good health. The CDR3 spells CASSADSYGYTF. Written as DNA, the CDR3 is TGTGCCAGCAGTGCCGACAGCTATGGCTACACCTTC.